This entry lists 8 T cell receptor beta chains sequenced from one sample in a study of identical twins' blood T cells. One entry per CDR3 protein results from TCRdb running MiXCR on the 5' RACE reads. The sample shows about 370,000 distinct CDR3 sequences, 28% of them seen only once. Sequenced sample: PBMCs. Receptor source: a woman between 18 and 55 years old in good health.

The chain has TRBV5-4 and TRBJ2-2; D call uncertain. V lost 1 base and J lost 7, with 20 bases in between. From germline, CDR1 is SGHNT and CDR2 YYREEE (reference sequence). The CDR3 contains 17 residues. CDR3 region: CASSLSILSKSGGELFF. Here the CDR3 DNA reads TGTGCCAGCAGCTTGTCTATATTGTCAAAGAGTGGCGGGGAGCTGTTTTTT.

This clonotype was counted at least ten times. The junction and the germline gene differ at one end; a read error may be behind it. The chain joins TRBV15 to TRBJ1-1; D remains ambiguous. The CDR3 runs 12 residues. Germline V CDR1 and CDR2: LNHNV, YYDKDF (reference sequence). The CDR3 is CATSNFAREGFF. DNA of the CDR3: TGTGCCACCAGCAATTTTGCGAGGGAAGGTTTCTTT. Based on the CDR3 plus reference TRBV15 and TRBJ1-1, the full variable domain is DAMVIQNPRYQVTQFGKPVTLSCSQTLNHNVMYWYQQKSSQAPKLLFHYYDKDFNNEADTPDNFQSRRPNTSFCFLDIRSPGLGDTAMYLCATSNFAREGFFGQGTRLTVV.

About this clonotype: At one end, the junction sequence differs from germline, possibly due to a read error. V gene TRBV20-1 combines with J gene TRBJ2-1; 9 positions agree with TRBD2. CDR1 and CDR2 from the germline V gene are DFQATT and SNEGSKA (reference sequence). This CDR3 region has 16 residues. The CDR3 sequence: CGARDLSSGGSYEQFF. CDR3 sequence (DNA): TGCGGTGCTAGAGATCTGAGTAGCGGGGGCTCTTACGAGCAGTTCTTC.

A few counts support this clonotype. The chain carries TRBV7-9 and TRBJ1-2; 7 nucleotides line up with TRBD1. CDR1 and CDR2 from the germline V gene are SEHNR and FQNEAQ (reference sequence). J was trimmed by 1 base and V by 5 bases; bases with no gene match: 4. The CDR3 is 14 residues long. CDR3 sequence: CASSTGQDNYGYTF. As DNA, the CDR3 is TGTGCCAGCAGCACCGGACAGGATAACTATGGCTACACCTTC.

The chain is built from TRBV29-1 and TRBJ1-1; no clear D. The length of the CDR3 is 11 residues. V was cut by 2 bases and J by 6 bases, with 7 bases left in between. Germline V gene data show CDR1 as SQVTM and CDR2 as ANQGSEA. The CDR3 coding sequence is TGCAGCGTTGAATACGGCGCTGAAGCTTTCTTT. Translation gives CSVEYGAEAFF.

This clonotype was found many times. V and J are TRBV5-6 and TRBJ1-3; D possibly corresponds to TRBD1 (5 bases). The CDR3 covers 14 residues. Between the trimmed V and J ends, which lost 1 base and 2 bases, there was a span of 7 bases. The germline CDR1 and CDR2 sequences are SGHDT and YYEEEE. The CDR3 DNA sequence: TGTGCCAGCAGCTTGTGGGGGGCTGGAAACACCATATATTTT. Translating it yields CASSLWGAGNTIYF.

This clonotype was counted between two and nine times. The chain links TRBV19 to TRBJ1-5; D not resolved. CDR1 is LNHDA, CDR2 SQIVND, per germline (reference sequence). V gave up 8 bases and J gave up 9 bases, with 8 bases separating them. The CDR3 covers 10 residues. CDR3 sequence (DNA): TGTGCCAGTGGCCGGTGGCCCCAGCATTTT. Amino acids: CASGRWPQHF.

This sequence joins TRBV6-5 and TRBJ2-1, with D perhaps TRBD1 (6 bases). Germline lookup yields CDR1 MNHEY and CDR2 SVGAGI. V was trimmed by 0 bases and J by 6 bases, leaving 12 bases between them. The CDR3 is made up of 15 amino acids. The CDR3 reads CASSYSVGALNEQFF. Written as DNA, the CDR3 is TGTGCCAGCAGTTACTCGGTGGGGGCCCTCAATGAGCAGTTCTTC.